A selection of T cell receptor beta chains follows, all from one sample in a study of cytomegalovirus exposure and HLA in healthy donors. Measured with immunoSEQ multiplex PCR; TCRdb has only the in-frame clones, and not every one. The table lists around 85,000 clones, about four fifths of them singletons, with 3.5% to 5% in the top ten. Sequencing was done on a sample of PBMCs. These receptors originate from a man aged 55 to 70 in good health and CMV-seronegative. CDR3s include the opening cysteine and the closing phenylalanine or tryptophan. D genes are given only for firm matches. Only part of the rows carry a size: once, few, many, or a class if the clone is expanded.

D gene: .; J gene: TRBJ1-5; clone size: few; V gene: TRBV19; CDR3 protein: CASSMNRGQPQHF; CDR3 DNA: TGTGCCAGTAGTATGAATCGGGGGCAGCCCCAGCATTTT
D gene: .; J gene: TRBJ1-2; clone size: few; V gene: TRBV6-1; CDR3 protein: CASSQGLNYGYTF; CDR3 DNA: TGTGCCAGCAGTCAGGGTCTTAACTATGGCTACACCTTC
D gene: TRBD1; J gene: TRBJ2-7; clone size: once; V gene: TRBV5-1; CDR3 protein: CASSPRPGGSYEQYF; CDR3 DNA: TGCGCCAGCAGCCCCAGACCAGGGGGCTCCTACGAGCAGTACTTC
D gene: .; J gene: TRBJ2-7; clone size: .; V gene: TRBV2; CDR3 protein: CASGASSREQYF; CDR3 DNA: TGTGCCAGCGGGGCTAGTTCTCGCGAGCAGTACTTC
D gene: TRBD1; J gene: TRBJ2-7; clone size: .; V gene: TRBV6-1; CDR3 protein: CASSEGQAVYEQYF; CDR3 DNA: TGTGCCAGCAGTGAGGGACAGGCAGTCTACGAGCAGTACTTC
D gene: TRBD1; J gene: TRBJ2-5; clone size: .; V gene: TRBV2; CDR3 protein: CASRGRDRVRETQYF; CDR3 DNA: TGTGCCAGCAGGGGCCGGGACAGGGTGAGGGAGACCCAGTACTTC
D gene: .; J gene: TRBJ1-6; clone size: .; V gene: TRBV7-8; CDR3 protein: CASSLGAGQPYNSPLHF; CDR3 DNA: TGTGCCAGCAGCTTGGGGGCAGGGCAGCCCTATAATTCACCCCTCCACTTT
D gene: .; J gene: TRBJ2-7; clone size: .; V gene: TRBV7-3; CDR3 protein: CASSPHRQGNYEQYF; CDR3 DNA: TGTGCCAGCAGCCCCCACCGGCAGGGGAACTACGAGCAGTACTTC
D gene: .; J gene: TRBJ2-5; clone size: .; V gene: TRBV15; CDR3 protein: CATSRGGPETQYF; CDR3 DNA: TGTGCCACCAGCAGAGGCGGTCCAGAGACCCAGTACTTC
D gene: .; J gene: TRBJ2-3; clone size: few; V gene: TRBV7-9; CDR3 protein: CASSSGPTGKADTQYF; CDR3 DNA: TGTGCCAGCAGCTCGGGTCCCACCGGAAAGGCAGATACGCAGTATTTT
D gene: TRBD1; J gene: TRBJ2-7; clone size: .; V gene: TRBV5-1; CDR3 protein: CASSSTGSYEQYF; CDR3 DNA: TGCGCCAGCAGCTCGACAGGGTCCTACGAGCAGTACTTC
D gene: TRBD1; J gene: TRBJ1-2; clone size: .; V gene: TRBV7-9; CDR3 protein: CASRPGPTGPFYGYTF; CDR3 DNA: TGTGCCAGCAGGCCAGGCCCGACAGGGCCATTCTATGGCTACACCTTC
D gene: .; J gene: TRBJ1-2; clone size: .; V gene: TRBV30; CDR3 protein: CAWTRRRVGYGYTF; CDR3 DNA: TGTGCCTGGACCCGCCGCAGGGTTGGCTATGGCTACACCTTC
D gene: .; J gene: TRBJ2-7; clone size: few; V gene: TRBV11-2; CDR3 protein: CASSSNRGQYF; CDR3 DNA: TGTGCCAGCAGCTCCAACCGCGGGCAGTACTTC
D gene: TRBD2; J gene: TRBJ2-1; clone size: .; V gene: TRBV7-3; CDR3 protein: CASSASGGHNEQFF; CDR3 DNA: TGTGCCAGCAGCGCTAGCGGGGGACACAATGAGCAGTTCTTC
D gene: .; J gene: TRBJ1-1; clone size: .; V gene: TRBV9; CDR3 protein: CASSAGTKAEAFF; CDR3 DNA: TGTGCCAGCAGCGCCGGAACTAAGGCTGAAGCTTTCTTT
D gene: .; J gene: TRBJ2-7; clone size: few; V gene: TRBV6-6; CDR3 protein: CASSYSGQGIVEQYF; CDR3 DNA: TGTGCCAGCAGTTACTCGGGGCAGGGAATCGTCGAGCAGTACTTC
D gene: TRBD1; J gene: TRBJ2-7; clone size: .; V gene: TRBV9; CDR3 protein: CASGRQGESYEQYF; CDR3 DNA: TGTGCCAGCGGACGACAGGGCGAATCCTACGAGCAGTACTTC
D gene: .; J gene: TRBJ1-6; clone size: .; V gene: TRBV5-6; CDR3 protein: CASSLDGREIGSPLHF; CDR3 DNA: TGTGCCAGCAGCTTGGATGGCAGGGAAATCGGTTCACCCCTCCACTTT
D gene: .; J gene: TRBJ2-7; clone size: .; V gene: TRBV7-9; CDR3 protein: CSSSPRDLEGREQYF; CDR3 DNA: TGTTCCAGCAGCCCCCGGGATCTAGAGGGTAGGGAGCAGTACTTC
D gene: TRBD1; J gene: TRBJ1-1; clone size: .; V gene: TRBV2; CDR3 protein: CASSGPDRVRTEAFF; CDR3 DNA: TGTGCCAGCAGTGGGCCGGACAGGGTGAGGACTGAAGCTTTCTTT
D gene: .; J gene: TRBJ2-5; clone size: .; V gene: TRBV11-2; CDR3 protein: CASSTGETQYF; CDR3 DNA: TGTGCCAGCAGCACAGGGGAGACCCAGTACTTC
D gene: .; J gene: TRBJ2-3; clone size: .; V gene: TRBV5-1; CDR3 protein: CASSATTRGTDTQYF; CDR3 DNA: TGCGCCAGCAGCGCAACGACTAGGGGCACAGATACGCAGTATTTT
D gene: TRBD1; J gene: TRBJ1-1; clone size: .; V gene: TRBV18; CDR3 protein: CASSPAGGYATEAFF; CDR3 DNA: TGTGCCAGCTCACCGGCAGGGGGCTACGCGACTGAAGCTTTCTTT
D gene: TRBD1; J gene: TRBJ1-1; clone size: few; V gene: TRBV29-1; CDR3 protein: CSVGTGVNTEAFF; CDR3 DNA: TGCAGCGTAGGGACAGGGGTGAACACTGAAGCTTTCTTT
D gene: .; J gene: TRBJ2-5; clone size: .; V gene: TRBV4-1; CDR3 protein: CVSSRFGSSLETQYF; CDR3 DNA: TGCGTCAGCAGCCGGTTCGGTTCTAGTTTGGAGACCCAGTACTTC
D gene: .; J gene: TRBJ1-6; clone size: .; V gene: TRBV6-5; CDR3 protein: CACALGFYNSPLHF; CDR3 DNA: TGTGCCTGTGCATTGGGCTTCTATAATTCACCCCTCCACTTT
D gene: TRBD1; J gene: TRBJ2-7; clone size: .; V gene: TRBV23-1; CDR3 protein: CASSPEPLDRKSEQYF; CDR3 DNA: TGCGCCAGCAGTCCCGAACCCTTGGACAGGAAGAGCGAGCAGTACTTC
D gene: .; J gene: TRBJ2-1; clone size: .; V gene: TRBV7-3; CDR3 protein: CASSSPGRNEQFF; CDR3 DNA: TGTGCCAGCAGCTCCCCGGGGAGGAATGAGCAGTTCTTC
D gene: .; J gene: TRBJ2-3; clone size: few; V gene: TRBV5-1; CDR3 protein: CASTGGGHTDTQYF; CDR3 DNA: TGCGCCAGCACCGGAGGGGGCCATACAGATACGCAGTATTTT
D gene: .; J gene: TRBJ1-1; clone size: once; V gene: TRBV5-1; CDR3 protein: CASSLTEHYFMNTEAFF; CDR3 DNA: TGCGCCAGCAGCTTGACGGAGCACTACTTTATGAACACTGAAGCTTTCTTT
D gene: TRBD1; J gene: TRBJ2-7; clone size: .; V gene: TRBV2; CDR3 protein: CASQASGTGVREQYF; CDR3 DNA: TGTGCCAGCCAAGCTTCCGGGACAGGGGTAAGGGAGCAGTACTTC
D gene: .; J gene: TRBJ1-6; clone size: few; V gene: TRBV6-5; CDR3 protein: CASTGGGLSSLHF; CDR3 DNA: TGTGCCAGCACTGGGGGGGGCCTCTCGTCCCTCCACTTT
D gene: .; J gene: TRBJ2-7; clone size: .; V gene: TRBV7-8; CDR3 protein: CASSLGGGGINEQYF; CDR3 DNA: TGTGCCAGCAGCTTAGGGGGGGGCGGAATAAACGAGCAGTACTTC
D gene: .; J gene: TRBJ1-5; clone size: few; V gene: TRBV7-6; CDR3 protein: CASSLGPYSNQPQHF; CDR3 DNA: TGTGCCAGCAGCTTAGGCCCCTATAGCAATCAGCCCCAGCATTTT
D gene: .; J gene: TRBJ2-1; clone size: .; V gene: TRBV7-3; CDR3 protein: CASSLRGGRGEQFF; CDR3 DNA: TGTGCCAGCAGCTTAAGGGGGGGGCGGGGTGAGCAGTTCTTC
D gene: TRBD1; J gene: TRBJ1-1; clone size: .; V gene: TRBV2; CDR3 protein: CASSEDRGKVTEAFF; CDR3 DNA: TGTGCCAGCAGTGAGGACAGGGGTAAGGTCACTGAAGCTTTCTTT
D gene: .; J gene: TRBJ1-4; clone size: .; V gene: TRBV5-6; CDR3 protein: CASSLPVGEELFF; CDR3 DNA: TGTGCCAGCAGCTTGCCTGTCGGGGAGGAACTGTTTTTT
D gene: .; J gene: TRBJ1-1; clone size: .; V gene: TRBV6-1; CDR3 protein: CASSSSQGGVAFF; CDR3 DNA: TGTGCCAGCAGTTCCTCCCAGGGTGGGGTAGCTTTCTTT
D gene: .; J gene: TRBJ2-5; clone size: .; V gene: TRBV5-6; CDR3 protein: CASSLDPRGTQYF; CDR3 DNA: TGTGCCAGCAGCTTGGACCCCCGGGGGACCCAGTACTTC
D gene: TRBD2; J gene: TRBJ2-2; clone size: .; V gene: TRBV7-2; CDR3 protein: CASSLAPTSGVTAGELFF; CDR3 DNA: TGTGCCAGCAGCTTAGCCCCGACTAGCGGGGTTACGGCCGGGGAGCTGTTTTTT
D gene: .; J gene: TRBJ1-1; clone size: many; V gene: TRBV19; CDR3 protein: CASSPRDTEAFF; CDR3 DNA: TGTGCCAGTAGTCCCCGGGACACTGAAGCTTTCTTT
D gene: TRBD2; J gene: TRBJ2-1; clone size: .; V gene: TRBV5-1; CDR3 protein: CASSARLAGGAVPAHEQFF; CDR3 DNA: TGCGCCAGCAGCGCCCGACTAGCGGGGGGCGCCGTTCCGGCCCATGAGCAGTTCTTC
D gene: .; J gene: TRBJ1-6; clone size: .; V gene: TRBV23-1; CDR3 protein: CASSDRGGRPRPLHF; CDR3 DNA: TGCGCCAGCAGCGATAGGGGGGGGAGGCCGAGGCCCCTCCACTTT
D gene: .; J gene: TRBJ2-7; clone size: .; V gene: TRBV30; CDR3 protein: CAWSPFGGSSYEQYF; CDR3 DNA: TGTGCCTGGAGTCCCTTTGGGGGGAGCTCCTACGAGCAGTACTTC
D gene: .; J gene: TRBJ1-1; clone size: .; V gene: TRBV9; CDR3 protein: CASSEGQGHTEAFF; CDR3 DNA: TGTGCCAGCAGCGAGGGACAAGGTCACACTGAAGCTTTCTTT
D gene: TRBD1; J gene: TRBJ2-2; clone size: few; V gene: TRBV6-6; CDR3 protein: CASSPPGQGNTGELFF; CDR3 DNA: TGTGCCAGCAGCCCCCCCGGACAGGGCAACACCGGGGAGCTGTTTTTT
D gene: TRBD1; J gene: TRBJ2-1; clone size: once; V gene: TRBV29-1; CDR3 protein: CSVGGEDRGTSYNEQFF; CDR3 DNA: TGCAGCGTGGGCGGTGAGGACAGGGGTACCTCCTACAATGAGCAGTTCTTC
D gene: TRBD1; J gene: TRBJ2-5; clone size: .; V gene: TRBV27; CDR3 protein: CASSPSDRDRAGTETQYF; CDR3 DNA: TGTGCCAGCAGTCCTTCGGACAGGGATAGGGCAGGGACGGAGACCCAGTACTTC
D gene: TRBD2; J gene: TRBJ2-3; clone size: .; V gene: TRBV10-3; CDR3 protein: CAIGQLAGGTDTQYF; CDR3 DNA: TGTGCCATCGGTCAACTAGCGGGGGGCACAGATACGCAGTATTTT
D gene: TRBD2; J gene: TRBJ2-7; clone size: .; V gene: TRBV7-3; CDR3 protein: CASSPSGGFSYEQYF; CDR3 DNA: TGTGCCAGCAGCCCTAGCGGGGGGTTCTCCTACGAGCAGTACTTC
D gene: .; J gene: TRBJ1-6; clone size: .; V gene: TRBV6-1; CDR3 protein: CASRRDTSYNSPLHF; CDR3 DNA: TGTGCCAGCAGGAGAGACACTTCCTATAATTCACCCCTCCACTTT